This is a list of T cell receptor delta chains from one sample in a study of gamma-delta chains in newborns, infants, children. TCRdb fed the reads into CATT to redo clone calling. Of under 7,000 delta-chain clones listed, roughly 10% are singletons. The sample comprised blood. The receptor set was obtained from a child who was a newborn, infant or young child, either healthy, febrile or measles-vaccinated (not recorded which). Each CDR3 is given with its conserved first and last residue. The D gene is left open where the match is weak. Size values are once, few and many counts, or a class for expanded clones, and some rows have none.

CALGEGYVLGDHPTDKLIF | TGTGCTCTTGGGGAAGGGTACGTCCTGGGGGATCACCCCACCGATAAACTCATCTTT | TRDJ1 | TRDD3 | TRDV1 | few
CACDTVFGSGGGYALGGLIF | TGTGCCTGTGACACCGTATTCGGGTCTGGTGGGGGATACGCTCTCGGCGGACTCATCTTT | TRDJ1 | TRDD3 | TRDV2 | few
CARDTLSPKGDPLTDKLIF | TGTGCCCGTGACACCCTATCACCGAAGGGGGACCCGCTCACCGATAAACTCATCTTT | TRDJ1 | NA | TRDV2 | few
CACDWGIRTDKLIF | TGTGCCTGTGACTGGGGGATACGCACCGATAAACTCATCTTT | TRDJ1 | TRDD3 | TRDV2 | few
CACDTGGYYSWDTRQMFF | TGTGCCTGTGACACTGGGGGATACTACTCCTGGGACACCCGACAGATGTTTTTC | TRDJ3 | TRDD3 | TRDV2 | few
CACDQLDWGILQTDKLIF | TGTGCCTGTGATCAGCTCGACTGGGGGATACTTCAAACCGATAAGCTCATCTTT | TRDJ1 | TRDD3 | TRDV2 | NA
CACDTVEDTSSWDTRQMFF | TGTGCCTGTGACACCGTGGAGGATACGAGCTCCTGGGACACCCGACAGATGTTTTTC | TRDJ3 | TRDD3 | TRDV2 | few
CACDTVEYGGYSYTDKLIF | TGTGCCTGTGACACCGTGGAGTATGGGGGATACTCGTACACCGATAAACTCATCTTT | TRDJ1 | TRDD3 | TRDV2 | medium-sized
CACDALLGDTYTDKLIF | TGTGCCTGTGACGCTTTACTGGGGGATACTTACACCGATAAACTCATCTTT | TRDJ1 | TRDD3 | TRDV2 | medium-sized
CACDTPRLGDTRNSDKLIF | TGTGCCTGTGACACCCCCCGGCTGGGGGATACGCGGAACTCCGATAAACTCATCTTT | TRDJ1 | TRDD3 | TRDV2 | few
CACDSLLGDTNTDKLIF | TGTGCCTGTGACTCTCTACTGGGGGATACGAACACCGATAAACTCATCTTT | TRDJ1 | TRDD3 | TRDV2 | few
CACDTLLGTGNKLIF | TGTGCCTGTGACACCTTACTGGGGACAGGGAATAAACTCATCTTT | TRDJ1 | TRDD3 | TRDV2 | NA
CACDPVGYTDKLIF | TGTGCCTGTGACCCGGTGGGGTACACCGATAAACTCATCTTT | TRDJ1 | NA | TRDV2 | NA
CACDTVGGYTDKLIF | TGTGCCTGTGACACCGTTGGGGGATACACCGATAAACTCATCTTT | TRDJ1 | TRDD3 | TRDV2 | medium-sized
CACDTLTRGGVDTDKLIF | TGTGCCTGTGACACCTTGACTAGAGGGGGAGTTGACACCGATAAACTCATCTTT | TRDJ1 | NA | TRDV2 | few
CACDSLEAPWDTRQMFF | TGTGCCTGTGACAGCCTCGAGGCCCCCTGGGACACCCGACAGATGTTTTTC | TRDJ3 | NA | TRDV2 | few
CACDTWNTGGYEFTDKLIF | TGTGCCTGTGACACTTGGAATACTGGGGGATACGAGTTCACCGATAAACTCATCTTT | TRDJ1 | TRDD3 | TRDV2 | few
CACDTVLYTDKLIF | TGTGCCTGTGACACCGTACTGTACACCGATAAACTCATCTTT | TRDJ1 | NA | TRDV2 | medium-sized
CACDTLGSTDKLIF | TGTGCCTGTGACACCCTAGGATCTACCGATAAACTCATCTTT | TRDJ1 | NA | TRDV2 | medium-sized
CACGTWGYDKLIF | TGTGCCTGTGGCACCTGGGGATACGATAAACTCATCTTT | TRDJ1 | TRDD3 | TRDV2 | few
CACDKIHTDKLIF | TGTGCCTGTGACAAAATACACACCGATAAACTCATCTTT | TRDJ1 | NA | TRDV2 | NA
CACDPLTGGYTDKLIF | TGTGCCTGTGACCCCCTTACTGGGGGGTACACCGATAAACTCATCTTT | TRDJ1 | TRDD3 | TRDV2 | NA